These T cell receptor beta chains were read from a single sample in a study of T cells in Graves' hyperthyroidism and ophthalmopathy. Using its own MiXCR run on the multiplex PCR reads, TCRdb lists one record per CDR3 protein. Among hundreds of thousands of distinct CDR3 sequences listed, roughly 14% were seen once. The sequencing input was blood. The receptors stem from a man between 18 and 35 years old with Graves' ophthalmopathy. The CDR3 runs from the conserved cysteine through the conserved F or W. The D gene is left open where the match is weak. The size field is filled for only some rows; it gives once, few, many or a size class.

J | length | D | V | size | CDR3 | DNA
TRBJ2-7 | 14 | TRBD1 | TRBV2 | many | CASSEDRGTYEQYF | TGTGCCAGCAGTGAGGACAGGGGGACCTACGAGCAGTACTTC
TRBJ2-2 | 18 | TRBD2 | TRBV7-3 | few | CASSLRIPSSGSTGELFF | TGTGCCAGCAGCTTAAGGATCCCCAGTAGCGGGAGTACCGGGGAGCTGTTTTTT
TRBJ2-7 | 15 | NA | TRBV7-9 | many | CASSAPGQLEGEQYF | TGTGCCAGCAGCGCACCGGGACAACTCGAGGGGGAGCAGTACTTC
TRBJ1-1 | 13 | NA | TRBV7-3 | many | CASSSQADTEAFF | TGTGCCAGCAGTTCTCAGGCGGACACTGAAGCTTTCTTT
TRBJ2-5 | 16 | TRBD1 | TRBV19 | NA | CASSIERQGAFETQYF | TGTGCCAGTAGTATTGAGAGACAGGGGGCCTTTGAGACCCAGTACTTC
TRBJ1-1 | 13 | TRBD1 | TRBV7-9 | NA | CASYWDRVTEAFF | TGTGCCAGCTACTGGGACAGGGTCACTGAAGCTTTCTTT
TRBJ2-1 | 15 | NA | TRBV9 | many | CASSVASREYNEQFF | TGTGCCAGCAGCGTAGCTTCCAGGGAATACAATGAGCAGTTCTTC
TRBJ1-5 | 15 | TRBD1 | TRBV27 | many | CASSLQGAGLQPQHF | TGTGCCAGCAGTCTACAGGGGGCTGGGCTTCAGCCCCAGCATTTT
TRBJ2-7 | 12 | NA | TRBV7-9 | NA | CASSVQACEQYF | TGTGCCAGCAGCGTACAGGCCTGCGAGCAGTACTTC
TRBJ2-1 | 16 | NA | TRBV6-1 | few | CASTPLRGGSYNEQFF | TGTGCCAGCACCCCCCTTAGGGGAGGCTCCTACAATGAGCAGTTCTTC
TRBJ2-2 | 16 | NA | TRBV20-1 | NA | CSARDLTQGDTGELFF | TGCAGTGCTAGAGATCTCACTCAGGGAGACACCGGGGAGCTGTTTTTT
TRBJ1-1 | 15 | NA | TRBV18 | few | CASSPPPGRGTEAFF | TGTGCCAGCTCACCCCCCCCAGGGAGGGGAACTGAAGCTTTCTTT
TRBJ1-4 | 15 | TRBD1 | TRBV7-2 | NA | CASSARTGGYGKLFF | TGTGCCAGCAGCGCCCGGACAGGGGGGTATGGAAAACTGTTTTTT
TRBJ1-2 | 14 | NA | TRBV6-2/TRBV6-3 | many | CASSYSGTTYGYTF | TGTGCCAGCAGTTACTCGGGGACAACCTATGGCTACACCTTC
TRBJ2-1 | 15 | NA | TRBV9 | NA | CASSVLGGSYNEQFF | TGTGCCAGCAGCGTTCTCGGGGGTAGCTACAATGAGCAGTTCTTC
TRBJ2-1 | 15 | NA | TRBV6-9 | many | CASSYFQQGYNEQFF | TGTGCCAGCAGTTATTTCCAACAGGGCTACAATGAGCAGTTCTTC
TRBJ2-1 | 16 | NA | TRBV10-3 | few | CAISDSPGTEYDEQFF | TGTGCCATCAGTGACTCCCCCGGGACTGAATACGATGAGCAGTTCTTC
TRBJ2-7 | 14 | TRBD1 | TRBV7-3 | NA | CASSSGQGLGERYF | TGTGCCAGCAGCTCGGGACAGGGGCTGGGCGAGCGGTACTTC
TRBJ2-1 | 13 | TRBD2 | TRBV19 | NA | CASGTSFCNEQFF | TGTGCCAGCGGGACTAGCTTCTGCAATGAGCAGTTCTTC
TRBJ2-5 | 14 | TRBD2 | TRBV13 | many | CASSPRTSAETQYF | TGTGCCAGCAGCCCCAGGACTAGCGCAGAGACCCAGTACTTC
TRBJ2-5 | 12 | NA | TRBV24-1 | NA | CATSDRAETQYF | TGTGCCACCAGTGACCGTGCAGAGACCCAGTACTTC
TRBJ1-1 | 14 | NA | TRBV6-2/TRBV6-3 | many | CASTDRQTTPEAFF | TGTGCCAGCACCGACAGGCAAACCACTCCCGAAGCTTTCTTT
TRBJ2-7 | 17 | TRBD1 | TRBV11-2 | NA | CASSQGWDRAITYEQYF | TGTGCCAGCAGCCAAGGTTGGGACAGGGCGATCACCTACGAGCAGTACTTC
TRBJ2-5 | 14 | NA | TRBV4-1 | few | CASSQGSGPETQYF | TGCGCCAGCAGCCAAGGAAGCGGGCCGGAGACCCAGTACTTC
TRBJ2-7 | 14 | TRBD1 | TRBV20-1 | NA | CSARPGTGTYEQYF | TGCAGTGCTAGGCCCGGGACAGGCACCTACGAGCAGTACTTC
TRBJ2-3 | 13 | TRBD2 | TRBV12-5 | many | CASGSQRGRTQYF | TGTGCTAGTGGTTCCCAGCGGGGCCGTACGCAGTATTTT
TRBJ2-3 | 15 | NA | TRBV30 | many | CAWSIWAGALHTQYF | TGTGCCTGGAGCATATGGGCGGGGGCCCTCCATACGCAGTATTTT
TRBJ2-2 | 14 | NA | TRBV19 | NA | CASSIVGNTGELFF | TGTGCCAGTAGTATAGTGGGGAACACCGGGGAGCTGTTTTTT
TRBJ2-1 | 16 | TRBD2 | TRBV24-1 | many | CATSDHRGGIYNEQFF | TGTGCCACCAGTGATCACCGGGGAGGGATATACAATGAGCAGTTCTTC
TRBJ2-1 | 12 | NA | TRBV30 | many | CAWNLRFNEQFF | TGTGCCTGGAATCTAAGATTCAATGAGCAGTTCTTC
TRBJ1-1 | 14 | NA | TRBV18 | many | CASSPWTENTEAFF | TGTGCCAGCTCACCCTGGACAGAAAACACTGAAGCTTTCTTT
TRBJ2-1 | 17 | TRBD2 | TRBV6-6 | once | CASSYSSSGSQYNEQFF | TGTGCCAGCAGTTACTCGTCTAGCGGGAGCCAGTACAATGAGCAGTTCTTC
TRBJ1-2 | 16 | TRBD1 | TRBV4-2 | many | CASSQARTGSSYGYTF | TGTGCCAGCAGCCAAGCCCGGACAGGGTCTAGCTATGGCTACACCTTC
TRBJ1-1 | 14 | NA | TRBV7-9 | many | CASSWEGGGTEAFF | TGTGCCAGCAGCTGGGAGGGGGGGGGCACTGAAGCTTTCTTT
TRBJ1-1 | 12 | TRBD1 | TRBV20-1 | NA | CTNPSGGTEAFF | TGCACTAACCCCTCAGGGGGCACTGAAGCTTTCTTT
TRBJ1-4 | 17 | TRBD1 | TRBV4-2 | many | CASRSQDGGTGSEKLFF | TGTGCCAGCCGCAGCCAAGATGGGGGGACAGGGAGCGAAAAACTGTTTTTT
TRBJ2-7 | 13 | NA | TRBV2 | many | CASSGRSSYEQYF | TGTGCCAGCAGTGGTCGGTCCTCCTACGAGCAGTACTTC
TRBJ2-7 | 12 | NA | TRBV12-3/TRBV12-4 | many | CASSNQASEQYF | TGTGCCAGCAGTAACCAGGCCAGCGAGCAGTACTTC
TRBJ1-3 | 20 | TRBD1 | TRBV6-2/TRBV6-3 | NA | CASSYPKDRGHSDSGNTIYF | TGTGCCAGCAGTTACCCGAAGGACAGGGGGCACTCAGACTCTGGAAACACCATATATTTT
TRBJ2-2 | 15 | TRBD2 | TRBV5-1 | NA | CASGRTSGNTGELFF | TGCGCCAGCGGAAGGACTAGCGGAAACACCGGGGAGCTGTTTTTT
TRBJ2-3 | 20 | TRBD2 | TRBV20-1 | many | CSARVLGGTSGGPSTDTQYF | TGCAGTGCTAGAGTTTTAGGAGGGACTAGCGGGGGGCCCAGCACAGATACGCAGTATTTT
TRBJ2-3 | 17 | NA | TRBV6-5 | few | CASSYSHGTASTDTQYF | TGTGCCAGCAGTTACTCTCACGGGACTGCTAGCACAGATACGCAGTATTTT
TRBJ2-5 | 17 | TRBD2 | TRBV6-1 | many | CASSDTPGTRGRETQYF | TGTGCCAGCAGTGATACCCCCGGGACTAGGGGACGGGAGACCCAGTACTTC
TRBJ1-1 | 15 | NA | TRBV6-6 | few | CASSYSSGVYTEAFF | TGTGCCAGCAGTTACAGTTCAGGGGTGTACACTGAAGCTTTCTTT
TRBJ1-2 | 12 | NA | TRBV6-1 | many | CASKQGRSGYTF | TGTGCCAGCAAGCAGGGGCGGAGTGGCTACACCTTC
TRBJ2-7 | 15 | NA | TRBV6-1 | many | CASRIGELSSYEQYF | TGTGCCAGCAGAATTGGGGAGCTGAGCTCCTACGAGCAGTACTTC
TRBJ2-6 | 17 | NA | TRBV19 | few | CASSRSGLPSGANVLTF | TGTGCCAGTAGTAGATCGGGACTTCCCTCTGGGGCCAACGTCCTGACTTTC
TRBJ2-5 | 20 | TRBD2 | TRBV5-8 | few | CASSLAGWSGRLLEGETQYF | TGTGCCAGCAGCTTGGCTGGGTGGAGCGGGAGACTCCTAGAGGGAGAGACCCAGTACTTC
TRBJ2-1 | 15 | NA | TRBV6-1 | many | CASSESPTAYNEQFF | TGTGCCAGCAGTGAATCCCCGACAGCTTACAATGAGCAGTTCTTC
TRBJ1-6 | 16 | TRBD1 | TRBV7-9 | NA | CASSLARQGSNSPLHF | TGTGCCAGCAGCTTAGCGCGACAGGGGTCCAATTCACCCCTCCACTTT
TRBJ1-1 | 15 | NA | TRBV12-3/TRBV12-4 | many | CASSFSGGRRTEAFF | TGTGCCAGCAGTTTTTCGGGGGGGCGTAGGACTGAAGCTTTCTTT
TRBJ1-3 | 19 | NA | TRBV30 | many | CAWSTTLYAKDTSGNTIYF | TGTGCCTGGAGTACGACTTTATACGCCAAGGATACATCTGGAAACACCATATATTTT
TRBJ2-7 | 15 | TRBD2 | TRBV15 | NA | CATSRGLAGSYEQYF | TGTGCCACCAGCAGAGGGCTAGCGGGGTCCTACGAGCAGTACTTC
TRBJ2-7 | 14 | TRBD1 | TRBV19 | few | CASKQDRSAYEQYF | TGTGCCAGTAAACAGGACAGGTCTGCCTACGAGCAGTACTTC
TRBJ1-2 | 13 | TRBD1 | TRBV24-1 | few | CATGTGSNYGYTF | TGTGCCACCGGGACAGGTAGCAACTATGGCTACACCTTC
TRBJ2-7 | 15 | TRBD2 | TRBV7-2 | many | CASSRTSGGSYEQYF | TGTGCCAGCAGCCGGACTAGCGGAGGGTCCTACGAGCAGTACTTC